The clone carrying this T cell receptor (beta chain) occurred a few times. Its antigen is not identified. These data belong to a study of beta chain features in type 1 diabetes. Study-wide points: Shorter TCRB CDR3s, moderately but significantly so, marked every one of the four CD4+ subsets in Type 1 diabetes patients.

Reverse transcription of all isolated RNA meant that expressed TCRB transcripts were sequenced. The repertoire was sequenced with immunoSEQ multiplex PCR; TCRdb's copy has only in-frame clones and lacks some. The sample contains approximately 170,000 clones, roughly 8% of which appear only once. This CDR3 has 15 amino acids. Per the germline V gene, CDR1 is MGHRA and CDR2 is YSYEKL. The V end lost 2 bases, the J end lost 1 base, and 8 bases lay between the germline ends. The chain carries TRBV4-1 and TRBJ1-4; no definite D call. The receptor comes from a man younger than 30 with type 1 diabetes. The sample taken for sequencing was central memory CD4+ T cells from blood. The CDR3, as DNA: TGCGCCAGCAGCCAATTACAGAAAACTAATGAAAAACTGTTTTTT. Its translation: CASSQLQKTNEKLFF.